This T cell receptor beta chain originates from a study of T cell changes during pregnancy in multiple sclerosis (dated by TCRdb to about 2019). Background for the entire study: In women with multiple sclerosis, the researchers looked at how the T cell repertoire shifted as pregnancy progressed.

To note about this clone: What this receptor recognizes is not known. Base qualities were left out, and no much larger clone turns up one base away.

The protocol used for the library was the immunoSEQ multiplex PCR assay. Held by TCRdb, this immuneACCESS table contains in-frame sequences only and omits some clones. Under half of the omission traces to an unresolved V gene where checked; the cause of the rest is unknown. Within this sample are tens of thousands of clones, with 92% of them counted one time only. The ten largest make up around 1.3% of the sample. At the junction V is shortened by 6 bases and J by 5 bases; bases outside the gene matches: 19. The germline V gene sets CDR1 to MGHRA and CDR2 to YSYEKL. There are 18 amino acids in the CDR3, from cysteine to phenylalanine inclusive. Just CDR3 DNA is preserved here, 54 bases in frame from base 1.

Material for sequencing was peripheral blood. The chain couples TRBV4-1 to TRBJ2-5; 9 nucleotides in the junction match TRBD2. This TCR derives from a female donor with multiple sclerosis, enrolled in a pregnancy study. The CDR3 protein is CASSRGTSRQSKGETQYF. The DNA sequence reads TGCGCCAGCAGTCGAGGGACTAGCCGTCAATCCAAGGGGGAGACCCAGTACTTC.